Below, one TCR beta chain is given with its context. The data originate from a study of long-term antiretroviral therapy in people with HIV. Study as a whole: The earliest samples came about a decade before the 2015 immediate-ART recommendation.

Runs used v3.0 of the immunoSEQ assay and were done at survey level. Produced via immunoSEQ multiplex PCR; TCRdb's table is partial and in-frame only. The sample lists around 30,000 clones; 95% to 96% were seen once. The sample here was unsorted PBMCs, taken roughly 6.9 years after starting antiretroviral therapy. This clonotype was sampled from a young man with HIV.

DNA for the CDR3: TGTGCCAGCACACCCCTAAGGACAGGGACTTATACAGATACGCAGTATTTT. Encoded protein: CASTPLRTGTYTDTQYF. The rearrangement joins TRBV27 to TRBJ2-3, with TRBD1 matching over 8 bases. With 7 bases clipped from V and 3 bases from J, the junction kept 15 bases outside the gene matches. The CDR3 runs 17 residues. Germline loops: CDR1 MNHEY, CDR2 SMNVEV (reference sequence).